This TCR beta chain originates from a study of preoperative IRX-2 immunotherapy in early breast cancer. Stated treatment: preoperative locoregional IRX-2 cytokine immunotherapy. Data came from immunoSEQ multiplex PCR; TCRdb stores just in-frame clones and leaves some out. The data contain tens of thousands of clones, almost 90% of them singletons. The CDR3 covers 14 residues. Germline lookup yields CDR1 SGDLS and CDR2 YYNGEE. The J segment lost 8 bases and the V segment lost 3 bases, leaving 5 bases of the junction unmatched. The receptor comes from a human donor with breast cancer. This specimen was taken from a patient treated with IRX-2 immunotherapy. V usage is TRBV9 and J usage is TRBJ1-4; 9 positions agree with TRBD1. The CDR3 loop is CASSAGTGYEKLFF. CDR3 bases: TGTGCCAGCAGCGCCGGGACAGGGTACGAAAAACTGTTTTTT.